This T cell receptor beta chain was profiled in a study of cytomegalovirus exposure and HLA in healthy donors. Study background: Unique TCRs numbering some 80 million, obtained from HLA-typed donors, made up an early data release. Study outcomes and limitations: A few of the chains that were CMV-associated were confirmed in vitro to be specific for CMV antigens.

Vbeta (60) and Jbeta (13) primers were used in the PCR. The data were produced by immunoSEQ multiplex PCR, yet TCRdb's version contains in-frame clones alone and is incomplete. The sample lists about 170,000 clones, 75% occurring once. As for this clone: What it recognizes is unknown.

CDR1 MNHEY and CDR2 SMNVEV come from the germline V gene (reference sequence). After removal of 8 bases from V and 2 bases from J, the junction contained 8 bases not matched to a gene. CDR3 length equals 14 residues. The sequencing input was PBMCs. V is TRBV27 and J is TRBJ2-5; 7 nucleotides agree with TRBD1. The receptor's source is a woman between 45 and 60 years old in good health and CMV-seropositive. CDR3 in amino acids: CASGFGDRQETQYF. As DNA, the CDR3 is TGTGCCAGCGGGTTTGGGGACAGACAAGAGACCCAGTACTTC.